This TCR beta chain was retrieved from a study of radiation and T cells in renal cell carcinoma (TCRdb year 2020). Background for the entire study: Samples were obtained from a clinical trial, in which 15 Gy stereotactic body radiation therapy was delivered to primary renal cell carcinomas and nephrectomy was performed 4 weeks later. In the 53 samples combined, about 4 million unique CDR3 nucleotide sequences were found, encoding approximately 2,800,000 unique CDR3 amino acid sequences. In total, about 51 samples underwent TCR beta sequencing: some 26 tumors plus 27 peripheral blood samples. Paper-wide results and their limitations: Tracking of blood repertoire dynamics stopped at more than three weeks after treatment, with no follow-up past that point. An increase in top tumor clonotypes in blood was observed from baseline to 2 weeks post-radiation, followed by contraction by 4 weeks, which was taken to suggest transient expansion of tumor-resident clones. Effects of radiation dose or scheduling on the TCR repertoire could not be addressed with the single-armed trial design. Because pretreatment tumor biopsies were not available, the baseline intratumoral presence of clonotypes could not be determined.

A remark on this clone: The antigen it recognizes is unknown. No much larger clonotype is one base removed from it; base qualities were not supplied.

The time point label corresponds to: blood 2 weeks post-SBRT. According to the study, the label for this sample's treatment or condition signals: 15 Gy SBRT to primary tumor, nephrectomy 4 weeks later. Serial peripheral blood from radiation-treated patients was sampled at baseline, 2 weeks and 4 weeks after SBRT to track tumor-enriched clonotypes. Every patient's renal cell carcinoma showed clear cell pathology. Genomic DNA for TCR sequencing was prepared using the QIAamp DNA Blood Mini Kit (Qiagen). The analyses included just those samples that passed every quality control check. TCR beta libraries were generated from genomic DNA with the immunoSEQ kit, following the manufacturer's recommendations. To prepare the libraries, a first multiplex PCR with proprietary primers was run, followed by a second PCR that added unique barcodes, and a bead cleanup was done after each round. Each sample batch included a kit-provided positive control reaction and a negative control reaction. The final libraries were assessed on an Agilent 4200 TapeStation D1000 ScreenTape, pooled by volume, and quantified by qPCR. Sequencing was performed on an Illumina NextSeq500 using a MidOutput 150-cycle cartridge, with 156 Read1 cycles, 15 Index1 cycles, and the kit custom primers. The pooled library was loaded at roughly 0.98 pM with a roughly 20% PhiX control spike-in. Per the source publication's procedure: The vendor-processed data were analyzed in R, and a clonotype was defined as all T cells that share the same CDR3 nucleotide sequence. In the clone abundance analyses, frequencies in each sample were normalized to that sample's 10,000 most abundant clones. Public T cell clones, averaging fewer than five per sample, were removed before analysis. A difference in abundance of at least 32-fold between compartments was used to define tumor-enriched and baseline blood-enriched clonotypes. Clonotypes expanded or contracted between blood time points were identified with a beta-binomial differential abundance model. Tumor-blood repertoire similarity was measured with the Baroni-Urbani and Buser coefficient, and group comparisons used two-tailed Wilcoxon tests in R. TCRdb stores this immuneACCESS table with in-frame sequences only. Part of the clones is absent; in the studies checked, under half of the shortfall reflects unresolved V genes, and no reason is known for the rest. V and J calls plus clone size are reproduced from that table; the DNA served to infer D and trimming. The sample table shows about 130,000 clones, and 88% are seen once. 5% to 6% of the sample is taken by the ten largest.

The germline V gene encodes CDR1 SGHRS and CDR2 YFSETQ. V and J are truncated by 1 base and 9 bases respectively, leaving an intervening sequence of 11 bases. Counted from cysteine to phenylalanine, this CDR3 has 13 amino acids. Just CDR3 DNA is preserved here, 39 bases in frame from base 1. This sequence uses TRBV5-1 and TRBJ2-4, with TRBD1 as a weak D call on 5 bases. This clonotype was obtained from a woman in her seventies with renal cell carcinoma. The starting material was blood, obtained from a patient whose treatment included radiotherapy and nephrectomy. The nucleotide sequence is TGCGCCAGCAGCTTGCCAGGGTCTGGCATTCAGTACTTC. Its protein product is CASSLPGSGIQYF.